One and the same sample provided the 10 T cell receptor beta chains below, sequenced in a study of response to subunit inactivated influenza vaccine. TCRdb reprocessed the RT-PCR reads with MiXCR, giving one entry per CDR3 protein. In the table there are about 520,000 distinct CDR3 sequences, approximately 9.9% of which are singletons. The starting material was PBMCs from blood, obtained 35 to 45 days after vaccination. These receptors all come from a man in his fifties who received an inactivated influenza vaccine.

This clonotype was seen a handful of times. The chain uses TRBV12-3 or TRBV12-4 and TRBJ2-7; 11 bases fit TRBD2. This CDR3 comprises 13 residues. V lost 10 bases and J lost 4; bases outside the gene matches: 6. CDR3 in amino acids: CATRGTSGYEQYF. The CDR3 DNA reads as TGTGCCACCCGAGGGACTAGCGGATACGAGCAGTACTTC.

The genes are TRBV6-2 or TRBV6-3 and TRBJ1-5; 11 positions agree with TRBD1. The germline V gene has CDR1 MNHEY and CDR2 SVGEGT. Trimming took 6 bases from V and 4 from J; bases not matched to a gene: 2. This CDR3 contains 14 residues. CDR3 sequence reads: CASRGDRGNQPQHF. The CDR3 DNA follows: TGTGCCAGCAGAGGGGACAGGGGGAATCAGCCCCAGCATTTT.

This chain uses TRBV10-2 with TRBJ2-2; 8 bases map to TRBD1. With V trimmed by 7 bases and J by 1 base, 2 bases remained unmatched. The germline CDR1 and CDR2 sequences are WSHSY and SAAADI. CDR3 length equals 14 residues. CDR3 sequence (DNA): TGCGCCAGCAAGGGACAGGTGAACACCGGGGAGCTGTTTTTT. Residues: CASKGQVNTGELFF.

This clonotype has only a few counts. The CDR3 spells CASSPPGNHGYTF. Written as DNA, the CDR3 is TGTGCCAGCAGCCCACCTGGGAATCATGGCTACACCTTC. This chain links TRBV9 with TRBJ1-2; D gene unclear. V lost 4 bases, J lost 6 bases, and 13 bases lay in between. Looked up from germline, CDR1 is SGDLS and CDR2 is YYNGEE. The CDR3 totals 13 residues.

The J gene is TRBJ2-5, the V gene TRBV18; perhaps TRBD1 as D (5 bases). The CDR3 totals 13 residues. CDR1 and CDR2 (germline): KGHSH, LQKENI. Trimming cost V 0 bases and J 12 bases, with 14 bases left between them. CDR3 coding DNA: TGTGCCAGCTCACCACCGTCGTCCAGGGCGGAGTACTTC. Translation: CASSPPSSRAEYF.

This clonotype was detected ten times or more. The V gene is TRBV20-1, the J gene TRBJ2-1; 12 bases align to TRBD2. The germline gives CDR1 DFQATT, CDR2 SNEGSKA (reference sequence). The CDR3 runs 13 residues. The J segment lost 15 bases and the V segment lost 5 bases, leaving 11 bases of the junction unmatched. CDR3 loop: CSASQGLAGGRFF. The DNA for the CDR3 is TGCAGTGCTTCACAGGGACTAGCGGGCGGACGGTTCTTC.

The rearrangement uses TRBV7-9 and TRBJ2-1, with D possibly being TRBD2 (5 bases). The CDR3 runs 14 residues. Trimming left V 1 base short and J 5 bases short, with 9 bases between. Germline V gene lookup returns CDR1 SEHNR and CDR2 FQNEAQ (reference sequence). CDR3: CASSLVGSHNEQFF. The CDR3 bases are TGTGCCAGCAGCTTAGTTGGGAGTCACAATGAGCAGTTCTTC.

The chain links TRBV19 to TRBJ1-5; D is possibly TRBD1 (6 bases). CDR1 and CDR2 (germline): LNHDA, SQIVND (reference sequence). The CDR3 consists of 14 residues. The germline V and J ends were trimmed by 4 bases and 3 bases, with 10 bases remaining between them. Here the CDR3 reads CASSTGQTNQPQHF. The CDR3 region has the DNA TGTGCCAGTAGTACGGGACAAACCAATCAGCCCCAGCATTTT.

The table lists this clonotype with a few counts. The chain is built from TRBV12-3 or TRBV12-4 and TRBJ1-2; D call uncertain. V was shortened by 3 bases and J by 0 bases, with 8 bases between the two germline ends. CDR3 length equals 14 residues. CDR3 DNA sequence: TGTGCCAGCAGTTTTGGCATAGCTAACTATGGCTACACCTTC. This sequence encodes CASSFGIANYGYTF.

This clonotype turned up a few times. The chain combines TRBV5-5 with TRBJ2-2; 9 bases are a match to TRBD2. V lost 1 base to trimming and J lost 7 bases; unmatched junction nucleotides: 5. The CDR3 has 15 residues. From germline, CDR1 is SGHKS and CDR2 YYEKEE (reference sequence). The DNA for the CDR3 is TGTGCCAGCAGCTTGAGTGGACTAGCGAACGGGGAGCTGTTTTTT. As protein: CASSLSGLANGELFF.